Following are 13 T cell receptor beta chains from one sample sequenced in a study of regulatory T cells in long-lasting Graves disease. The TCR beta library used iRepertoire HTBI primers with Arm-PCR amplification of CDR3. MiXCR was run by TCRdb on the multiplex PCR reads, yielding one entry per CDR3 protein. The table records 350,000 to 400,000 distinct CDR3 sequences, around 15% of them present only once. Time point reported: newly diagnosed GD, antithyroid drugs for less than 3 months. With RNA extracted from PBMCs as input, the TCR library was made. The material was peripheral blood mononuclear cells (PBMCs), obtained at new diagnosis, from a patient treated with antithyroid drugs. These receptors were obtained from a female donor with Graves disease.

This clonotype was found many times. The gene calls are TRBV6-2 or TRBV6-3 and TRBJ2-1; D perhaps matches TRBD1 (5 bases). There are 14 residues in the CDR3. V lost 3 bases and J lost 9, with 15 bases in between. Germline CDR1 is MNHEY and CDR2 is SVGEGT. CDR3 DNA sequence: TGTGCCAGCAGTTATAACGCAGGGCGGAGTGAGCAGTTCTTC. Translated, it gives CASSYNAGRSEQFF.

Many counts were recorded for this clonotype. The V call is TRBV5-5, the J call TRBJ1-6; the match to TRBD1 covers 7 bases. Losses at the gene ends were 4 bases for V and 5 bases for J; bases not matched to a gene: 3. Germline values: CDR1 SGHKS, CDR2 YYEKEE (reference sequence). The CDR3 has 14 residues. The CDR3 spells CASSRDRDNSPLHF. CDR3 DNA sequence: TGTGCCAGCAGCCGAGACAGGGATAATTCACCCCTCCACTTT.

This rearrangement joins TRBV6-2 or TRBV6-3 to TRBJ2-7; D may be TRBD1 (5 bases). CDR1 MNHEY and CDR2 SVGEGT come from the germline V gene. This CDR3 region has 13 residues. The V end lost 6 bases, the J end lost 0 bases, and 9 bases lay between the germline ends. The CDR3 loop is CASRGLGSYEQYF. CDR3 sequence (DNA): TGTGCCAGCAGGGGGCTGGGCTCCTACGAGCAGTACTTC.

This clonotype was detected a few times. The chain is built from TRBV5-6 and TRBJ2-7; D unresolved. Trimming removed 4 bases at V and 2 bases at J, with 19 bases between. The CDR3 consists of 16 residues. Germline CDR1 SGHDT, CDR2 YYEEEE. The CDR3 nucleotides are TGTGCCAGCAGCAATTACAAAGGCAATCCCCCCTACGAGCAGTACTTC. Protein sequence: CASSNYKGNPPYEQYF.

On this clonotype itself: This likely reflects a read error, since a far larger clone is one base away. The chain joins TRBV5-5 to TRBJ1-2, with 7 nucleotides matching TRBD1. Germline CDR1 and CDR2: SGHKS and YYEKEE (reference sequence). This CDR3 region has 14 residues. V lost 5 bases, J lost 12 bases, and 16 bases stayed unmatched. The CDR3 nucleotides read TGTGCCAGCAGTTTCCAAGGGACAGATTACGGCCACACCTTC. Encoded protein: CASSFQGTDYGHTF.

CDR3 DNA: TGTGCCAGCAGTTACTCCGGGCAGGGCAAACCCGGCGGCACTGAAGCTTTCTTT. This codes for CASSYSGQGKPGGTEAFF. The chain combines TRBV6-5 with TRBJ1-1; D may be TRBD1 (5 bases). Trimming removed 0 bases from V and 4 bases from J, with 21 bases in between. The CDR3 has 18 residues. Germline V lookup: CDR1 MNHEY, CDR2 SVGAGI.

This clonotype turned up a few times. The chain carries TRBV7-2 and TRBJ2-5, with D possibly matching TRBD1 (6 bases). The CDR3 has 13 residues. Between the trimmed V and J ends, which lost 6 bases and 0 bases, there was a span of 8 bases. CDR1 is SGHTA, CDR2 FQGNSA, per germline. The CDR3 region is CASSTGNQETQYF. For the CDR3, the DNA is TGTGCCAGCAGTACAGGGAACCAAGAGACCCAGTACTTC.

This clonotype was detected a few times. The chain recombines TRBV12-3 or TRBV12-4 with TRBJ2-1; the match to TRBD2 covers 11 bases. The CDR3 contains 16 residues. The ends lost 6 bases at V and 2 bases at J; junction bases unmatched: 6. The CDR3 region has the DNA TGTGCCAGCAGATGGGTAGCGGGAGGGCCCTACAATGAGCAGTTCTTC. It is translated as CASRWVAGGPYNEQFF.

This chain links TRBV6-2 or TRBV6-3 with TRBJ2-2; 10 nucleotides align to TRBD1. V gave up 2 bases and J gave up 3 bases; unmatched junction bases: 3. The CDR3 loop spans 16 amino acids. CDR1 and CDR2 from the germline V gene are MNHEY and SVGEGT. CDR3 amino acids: CASSYGTGAYTGELFF. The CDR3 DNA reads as TGTGCCAGCAGTTACGGGACAGGGGCCTACACCGGGGAGCTGTTTTTT.

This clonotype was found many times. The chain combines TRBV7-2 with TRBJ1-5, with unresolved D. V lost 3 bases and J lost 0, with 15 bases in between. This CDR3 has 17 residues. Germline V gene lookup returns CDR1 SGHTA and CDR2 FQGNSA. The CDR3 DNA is TGTGCCAGCAGCTTGTCCGGGAACGCCTATAGCAATCAGCCCCAGCATTTT. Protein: CASSLSGNAYSNQPQHF.

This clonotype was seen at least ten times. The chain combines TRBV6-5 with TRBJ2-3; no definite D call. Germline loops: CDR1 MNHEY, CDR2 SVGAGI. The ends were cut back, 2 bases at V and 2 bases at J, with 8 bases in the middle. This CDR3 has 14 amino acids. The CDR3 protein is CASSYADYTDTQYF. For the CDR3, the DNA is TGTGCCAGCAGTTACGCCGATTACACAGATACGCAGTATTTT.

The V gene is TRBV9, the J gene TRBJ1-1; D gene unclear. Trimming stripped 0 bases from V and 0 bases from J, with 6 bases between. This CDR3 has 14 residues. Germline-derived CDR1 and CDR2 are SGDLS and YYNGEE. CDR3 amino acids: CASSVALMNTEAFF. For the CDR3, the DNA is TGTGCCAGCAGCGTAGCTCTGATGAACACTGAAGCTTTCTTT.

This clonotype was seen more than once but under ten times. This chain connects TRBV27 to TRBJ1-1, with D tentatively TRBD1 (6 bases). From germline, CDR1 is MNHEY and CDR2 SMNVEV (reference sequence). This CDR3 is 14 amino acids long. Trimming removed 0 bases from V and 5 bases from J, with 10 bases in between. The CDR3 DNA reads TGTGCCAGCAGTTTATCGGACAGTTCTACTGAAGCTTTCTTT. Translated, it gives CASSLSDSSTEAFF.